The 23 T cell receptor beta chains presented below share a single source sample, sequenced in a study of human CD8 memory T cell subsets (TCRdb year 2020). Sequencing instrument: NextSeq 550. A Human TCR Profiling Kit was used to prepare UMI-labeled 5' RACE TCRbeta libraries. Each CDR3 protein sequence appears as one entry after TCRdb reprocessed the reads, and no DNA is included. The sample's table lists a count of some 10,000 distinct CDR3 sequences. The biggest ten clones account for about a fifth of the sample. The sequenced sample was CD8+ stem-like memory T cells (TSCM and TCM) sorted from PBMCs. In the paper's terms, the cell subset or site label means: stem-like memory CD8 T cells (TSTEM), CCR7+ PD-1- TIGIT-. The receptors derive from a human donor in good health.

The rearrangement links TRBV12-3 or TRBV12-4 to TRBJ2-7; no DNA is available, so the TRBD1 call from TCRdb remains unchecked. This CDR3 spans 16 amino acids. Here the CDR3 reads CASSLPPRQGAYEQYF.

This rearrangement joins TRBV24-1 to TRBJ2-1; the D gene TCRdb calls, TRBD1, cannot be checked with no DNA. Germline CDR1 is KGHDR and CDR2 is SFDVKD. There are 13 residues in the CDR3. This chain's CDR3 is CATSAGGSGEQFF.

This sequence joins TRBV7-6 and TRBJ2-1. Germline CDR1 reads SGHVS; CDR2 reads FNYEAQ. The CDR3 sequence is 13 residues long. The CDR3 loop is CASSHLDLNEQFF.

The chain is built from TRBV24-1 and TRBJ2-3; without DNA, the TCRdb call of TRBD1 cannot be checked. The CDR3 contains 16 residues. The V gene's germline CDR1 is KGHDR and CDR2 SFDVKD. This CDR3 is CATSDRQEPGTDTQYF.

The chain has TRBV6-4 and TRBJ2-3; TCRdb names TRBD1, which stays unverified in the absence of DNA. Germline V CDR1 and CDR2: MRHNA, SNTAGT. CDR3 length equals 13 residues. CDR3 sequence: CASSAGGTDTQYF.

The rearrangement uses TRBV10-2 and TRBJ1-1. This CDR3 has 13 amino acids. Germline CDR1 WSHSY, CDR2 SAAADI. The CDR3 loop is CASSESTGLEAFF.

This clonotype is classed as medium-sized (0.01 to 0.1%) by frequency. CDR3 region: CSVEQGAINYGYTF. The V gene is TRBV29-1, the J gene TRBJ1-2; the TCRdb D gene call, TRBD1, has no DNA to confirm it. This CDR3 is built from 14 residues. Germline-derived CDR1 and CDR2 are SQVTM and ANQGSEA.

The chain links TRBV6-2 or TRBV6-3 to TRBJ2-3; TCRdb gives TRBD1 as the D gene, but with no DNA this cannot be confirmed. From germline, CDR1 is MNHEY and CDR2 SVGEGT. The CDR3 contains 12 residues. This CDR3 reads CASRHRGDTQYF.

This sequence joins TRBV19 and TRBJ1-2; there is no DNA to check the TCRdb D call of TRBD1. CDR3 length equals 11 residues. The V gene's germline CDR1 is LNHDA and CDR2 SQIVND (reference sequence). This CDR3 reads CASGDTGGYTF.

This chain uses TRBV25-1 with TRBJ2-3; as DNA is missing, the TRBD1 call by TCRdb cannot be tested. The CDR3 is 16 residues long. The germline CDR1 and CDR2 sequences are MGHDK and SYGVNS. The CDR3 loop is CASSDREGLSPDTQYF.

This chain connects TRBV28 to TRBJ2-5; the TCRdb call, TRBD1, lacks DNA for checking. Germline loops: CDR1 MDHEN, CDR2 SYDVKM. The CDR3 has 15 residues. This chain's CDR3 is CASSWSTGVEETQYF.

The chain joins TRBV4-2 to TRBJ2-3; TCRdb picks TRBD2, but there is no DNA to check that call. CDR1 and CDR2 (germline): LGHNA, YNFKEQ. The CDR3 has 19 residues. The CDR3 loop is CASSQTLLPSGGAGDTQYF.

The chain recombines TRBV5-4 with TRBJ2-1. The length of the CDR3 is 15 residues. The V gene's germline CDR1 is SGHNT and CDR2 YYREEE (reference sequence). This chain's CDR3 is CASSLGAASYNEQFF.

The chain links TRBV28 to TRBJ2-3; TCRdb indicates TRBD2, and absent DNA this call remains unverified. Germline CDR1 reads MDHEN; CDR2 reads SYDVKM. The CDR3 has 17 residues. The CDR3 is CASSLPTTSGSTDTQYF. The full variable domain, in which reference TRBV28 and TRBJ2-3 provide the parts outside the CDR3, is DVKVTQSSRYLVKRTGEKVFLECVQDMDHENMFWYRQDPGLGLRLIYFSYDVKMKEKGDIPEGYSVSREKKERFSLILESASTNQTSMYLCASSLPTTSGSTDTQYFGPGTRLTVL.

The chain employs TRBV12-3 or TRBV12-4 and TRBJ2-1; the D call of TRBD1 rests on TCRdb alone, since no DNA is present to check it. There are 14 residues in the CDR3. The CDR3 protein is CASSPTIRGSEQFF.

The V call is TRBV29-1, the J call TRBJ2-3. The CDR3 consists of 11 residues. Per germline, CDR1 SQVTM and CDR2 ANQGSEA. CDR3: CSVEDLPGQYF.

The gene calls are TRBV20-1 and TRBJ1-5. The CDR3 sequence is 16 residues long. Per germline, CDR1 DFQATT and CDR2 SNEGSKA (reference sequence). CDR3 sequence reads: CSAPPQGTGSNQPQHF.

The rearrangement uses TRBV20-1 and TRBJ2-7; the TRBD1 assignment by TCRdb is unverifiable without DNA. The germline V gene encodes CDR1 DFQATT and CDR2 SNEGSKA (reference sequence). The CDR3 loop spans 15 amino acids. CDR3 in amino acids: CSARKGGQKTYEQYF.

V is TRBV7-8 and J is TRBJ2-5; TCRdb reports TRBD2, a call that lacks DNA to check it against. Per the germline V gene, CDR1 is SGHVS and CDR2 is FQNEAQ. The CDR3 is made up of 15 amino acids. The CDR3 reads CASSLGAGGGETQYF.

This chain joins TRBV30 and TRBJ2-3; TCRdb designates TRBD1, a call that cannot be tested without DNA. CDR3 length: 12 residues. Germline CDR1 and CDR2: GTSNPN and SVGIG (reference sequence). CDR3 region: CAWDSRTDTQYF.

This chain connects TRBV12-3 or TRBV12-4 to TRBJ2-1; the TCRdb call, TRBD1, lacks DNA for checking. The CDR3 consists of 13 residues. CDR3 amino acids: CASSVGGFNEQFF.

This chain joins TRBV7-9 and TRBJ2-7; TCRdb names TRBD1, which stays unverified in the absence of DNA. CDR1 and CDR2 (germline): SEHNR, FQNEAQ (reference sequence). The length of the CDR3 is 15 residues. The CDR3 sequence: CASSQHRGRTYEQYF.

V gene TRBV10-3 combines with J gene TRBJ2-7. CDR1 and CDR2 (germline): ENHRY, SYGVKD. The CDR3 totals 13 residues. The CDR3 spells CAIREDLTYEQYF.